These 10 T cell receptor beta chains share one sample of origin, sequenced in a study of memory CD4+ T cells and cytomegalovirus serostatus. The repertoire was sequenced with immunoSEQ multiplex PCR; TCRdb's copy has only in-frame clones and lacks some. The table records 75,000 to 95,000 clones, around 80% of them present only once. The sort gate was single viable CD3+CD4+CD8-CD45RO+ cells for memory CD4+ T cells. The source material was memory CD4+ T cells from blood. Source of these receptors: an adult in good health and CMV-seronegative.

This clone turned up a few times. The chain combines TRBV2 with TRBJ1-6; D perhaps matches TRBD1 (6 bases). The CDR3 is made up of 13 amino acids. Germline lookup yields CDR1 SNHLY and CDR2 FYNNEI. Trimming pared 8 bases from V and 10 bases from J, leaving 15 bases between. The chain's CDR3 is CASLEDSGSPLHF. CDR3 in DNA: TGTGCCAGCCTGGAGGACAGCGGATCACCCCTCCACTTT.

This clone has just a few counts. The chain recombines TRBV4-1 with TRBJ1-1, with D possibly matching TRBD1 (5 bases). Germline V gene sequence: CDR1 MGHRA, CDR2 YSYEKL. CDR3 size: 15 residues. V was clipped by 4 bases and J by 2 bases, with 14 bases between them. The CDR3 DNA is TGCGCCAGCAGCCGAAATTGGGACCCTAACACTGAAGCTTTCTTT. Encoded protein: CASSRNWDPNTEAFF.

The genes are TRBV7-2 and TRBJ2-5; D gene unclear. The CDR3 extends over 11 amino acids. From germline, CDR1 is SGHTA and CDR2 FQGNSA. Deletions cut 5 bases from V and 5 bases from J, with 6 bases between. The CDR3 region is CASSRWETQYF. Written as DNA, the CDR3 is TGTGCCAGCAGCCGTTGGGAGACCCAGTACTTC.

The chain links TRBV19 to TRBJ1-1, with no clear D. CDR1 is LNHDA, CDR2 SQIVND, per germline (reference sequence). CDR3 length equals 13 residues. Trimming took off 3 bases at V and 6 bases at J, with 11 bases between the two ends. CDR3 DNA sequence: TGTGCCAGTAGTATGGATTTCCTCGCTGAAGCTTTCTTT. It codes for CASSMDFLAEAFF.

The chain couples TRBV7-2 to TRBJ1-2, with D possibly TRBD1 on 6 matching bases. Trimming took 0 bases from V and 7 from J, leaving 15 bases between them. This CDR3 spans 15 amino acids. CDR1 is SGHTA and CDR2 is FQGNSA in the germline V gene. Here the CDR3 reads CASSLALGGAFGYTF. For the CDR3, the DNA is TGTGCCAGCAGCTTAGCGCTGGGGGGCGCTTTTGGCTACACCTTC.

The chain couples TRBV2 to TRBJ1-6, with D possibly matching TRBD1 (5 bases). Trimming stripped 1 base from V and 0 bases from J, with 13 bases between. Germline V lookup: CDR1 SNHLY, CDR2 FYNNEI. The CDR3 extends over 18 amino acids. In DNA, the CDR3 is TGTGCCAGCAGTGAAGGGTGGGAGGGGAGCTCCTATAATTCACCCCTCCACTTT. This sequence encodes CASSEGWEGSSYNSPLHF.

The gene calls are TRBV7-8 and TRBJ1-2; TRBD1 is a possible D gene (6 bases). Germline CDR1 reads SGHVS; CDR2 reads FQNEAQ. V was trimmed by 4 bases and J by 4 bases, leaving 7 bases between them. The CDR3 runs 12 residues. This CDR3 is CASSSDSYGYTF. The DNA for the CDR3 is TGTGCCAGCAGCTCGGACAGCTATGGCTACACCTTC. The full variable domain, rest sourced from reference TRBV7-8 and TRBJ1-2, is GAGVSQSPRYKVAKRGQDVALRCDPISGHVSLFWYQQALGQGPEFLTYFQNEAQLDKSGLPSDRFFAERPEGSVSTLKIQRTQQEDSAVYLCASSSDSYGYTFGSGTRLTVV.

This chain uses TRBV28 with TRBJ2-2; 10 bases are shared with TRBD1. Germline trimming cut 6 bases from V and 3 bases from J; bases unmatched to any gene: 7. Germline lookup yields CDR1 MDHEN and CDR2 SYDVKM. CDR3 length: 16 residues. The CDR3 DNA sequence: TGTGCCAGCAGCGGAGGGGGACAGGGGCACACCGGGGAGCTGTTTTTT. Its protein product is CASSGGGQGHTGELFF.

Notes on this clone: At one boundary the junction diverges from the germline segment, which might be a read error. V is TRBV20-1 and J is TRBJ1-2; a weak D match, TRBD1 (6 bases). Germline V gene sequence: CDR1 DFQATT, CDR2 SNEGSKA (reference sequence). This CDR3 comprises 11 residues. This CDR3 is CSAREPRTEGF. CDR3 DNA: TGCAGTGCTAGAGAGCCCAGGACAGAGGGCTTC.

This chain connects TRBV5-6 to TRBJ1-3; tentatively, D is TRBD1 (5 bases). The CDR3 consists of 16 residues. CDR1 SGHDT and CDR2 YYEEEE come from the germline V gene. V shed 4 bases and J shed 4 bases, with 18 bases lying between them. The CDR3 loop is CASSPRGIGRGNTIYF. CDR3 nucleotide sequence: TGTGCCAGCAGCCCGCGGGGCATAGGAAGGGGAAACACCATATATTTT.